This T cell receptor (beta chain) stems from a study of cytomegalovirus exposure and HLA in healthy donors. Study findings and constraints: Based on reports, TCR beta sequences accurately predicted HLA-A and HLA-B alleles for most subjects. In a later analysis, across HLA loci, associated TCR counts were highest for DRB1, lowest for HLA-C. With later analysis, a missense DCLRE1C variant became linked to TCR beta V- and J-gene trimming. The CMV antigen specificity of a few CMV-associated chains was confirmed through in vitro analysis.

The CDR3 loop spans 15 amino acids. V was clipped by 3 bases and J by 4 bases; unmatched bases: 7. CDR1 is GTSNPN, CDR2 SVGIG, per germline (reference sequence). It was with 60 Vbeta and 13 Jbeta primers that the PCR ran. The protocol was immunoSEQ multiplex PCR, while the TCRdb copy is restricted to in-frame clones and leaves out a portion. The repertoire has some 210,000 clones, 77% of them found once; the top ten carry approximately 2%. In regard to this clone: Its antigen is currently unknown.

This TCR derives from a woman between 25 and 40 years old in good health and CMV-seropositive. What was sequenced was PBMCs. The rearrangement links TRBV30 to TRBJ1-1; 11 nucleotides line up with TRBD1. The DNA of the CDR3 is TGTGCCTGGAGATGGACCGGGACAGGGGGCACTGAAGCTTTCTTT. Translation: CAWRWTGTGGTEAFF.